A single sample is the source of the 25 T cell receptor beta chains below, sequenced in a study of glioma-infiltrating T cells. The iRepertoire nested amplicon-rescue multiplex PCR amplified TCR alpha and beta CDR3s from RNA. In TCRdb, the multiplex PCR reads were re-called with MiXCR into one record per CDR3 protein. The repertoire consists of a few hundred thousand distinct CDR3 sequences, with about two fifths occurring once and the leading ten covering approximately 12%. Sequenced: glioma tissue, nonneoplastic brain tissue, or PBMCs (not recorded which). All receptors derive from a human donor with low-grade glioma or glioblastoma, undergoing nonglioma brain surgery, or in good health (not recorded which).

This clonotype was detected only a few times. V gene TRBV7-8 combines with J gene TRBJ1-6, with 7 bases lining up with TRBD1. Losses at the gene ends were 4 bases for V and 4 bases for J; bases not matched to a gene: 7. Germline V gene lookup returns CDR1 SGHVS and CDR2 FQNEAQ. The CDR3 is made up of 16 amino acids. The CDR3: CASSSGRQGYNSPLHF. CDR3 nucleotides: TGTGCCAGCAGCTCCGGAAGACAGGGTTATAATTCACCCCTCCACTTT.

The V call is TRBV27, the J call TRBJ2-7; perhaps TRBD2 as D (7 bases). This CDR3 is built from 17 residues. Germline V gene data show CDR1 as MNHEY and CDR2 as SMNVEV (reference sequence). The V end lost 2 bases, the J end lost 1 base, and 18 bases lay between the germline ends. The CDR3 DNA reads TGTGCCAGCAGTTTACTTGGACTCGGGGGGCATTCCTACGAGCAGTACTTC. Translated: CASSLLGLGGHSYEQYF.

This clonotype was recorded at least ten times. V gene TRBV28 combines with J gene TRBJ2-3; TRBD2 matches 8 bases. Per the germline V gene, CDR1 is MDHEN and CDR2 is SYDVKM. CDR3 length: 12 amino acids. V trimming: 11 bases; J trimming: 4 bases; junction bases outside the gene matches: 5. CDR3 sequence (DNA): TGTGCCTCAAGCGGGGGACCAGATACGCAGTATTTT. Residues: CASSGGPDTQYF.

This clonotype was counted a few times. The CDR3 sequence is CASSPSTGLDYGYTF. The CDR3 DNA is TGTGCCAGCTCACCCTCTACAGGGCTCGACTATGGCTACACCTTC. V is TRBV18 and J is TRBJ1-2, with D tentatively TRBD1 (6 bases). The germline V and J ends were trimmed by 3 bases and 3 bases, with 14 bases remaining between them. This CDR3 contains 15 residues. Looked up from germline, CDR1 is KGHSH and CDR2 is LQKENI.

The V gene is TRBV3-1, the J gene TRBJ2-4; no reliable D call. Trimming took off 5 bases at V and 6 bases at J, with 5 bases between the two ends. Per germline, CDR1 LGHDT and CDR2 YNNKEL (reference sequence). The CDR3 extends over 11 amino acids. The CDR3 sequence is CASSYRNIQYF. The CDR3 DNA is TGTGCCAGCAGCTACAGAAACATTCAGTACTTC.

This clonotype was recorded many times. The chain recombines TRBV6-1 with TRBJ2-2; TRBD1 matches at 7 bases. Trimming cost V 6 bases and J 6 bases; bases outside gene matches: 4. In germline, CDR1 is MNHNS, CDR2 SASEGT. The CDR3 consists of 13 residues. As DNA, the CDR3 is TGTGCCAGCAGCCAAACAGGGGCCGGGGAGCTGTTTTTT. This gives the protein CASSQTGAGELFF.

J is TRBJ2-2 and V is TRBV27; 11 bases match TRBD1. V gave up 5 bases and J gave up 8 bases; unmatched junction bases: 7. The germline V gene has CDR1 MNHEY and CDR2 SMNVEV (reference sequence). This CDR3 is built from 15 residues. The chain's CDR3 is CASSPGQGAQGELFF. The CDR3 coding sequence is TGTGCCAGCAGTCCCGGACAGGGGGCCCAAGGGGAGCTGTTTTTT.

Only one count was recorded for this clonotype. V is TRBV5-6 and J is TRBJ1-1; D remains ambiguous. V lost 1 base to trimming and J lost 4 bases, with 11 bases between them. In germline, CDR1 is SGHDT, CDR2 YYEEEE. This CDR3 contains 14 residues. CDR3 sequence: CASSLPGRGTEAFF. The CDR3 DNA sequence: TGTGCCAGCAGCTTGCCGGGCCGTGGCACTGAAGCTTTCTTT.

This clonotype showed up many times. V usage is TRBV28 and J usage is TRBJ2-2, with TRBD1 as a possible D gene (7 bases). This CDR3 has 15 residues. Between the trimmed V and J ends, which lost 1 base and 7 bases, there was a span of 13 bases. CDR1 and CDR2 from the germline V gene are MDHEN and SYDVKM. The CDR3 sequence: CASSLLEGALGELFF. Here the CDR3 DNA reads TGTGCCAGCAGTTTATTGGAGGGGGCCCTCGGGGAGCTGTTTTTT.

The rearrangement joins TRBV4-1 to TRBJ1-2, with a weak D call TRBD1 (5 bases). The CDR3 loop spans 15 amino acids. V shed 3 bases and J shed 2 bases, with 13 bases lying between them. From germline, CDR1 is MGHRA and CDR2 YSYEKL. The CDR3 region has the DNA TGCGCCAGCAGCCAGAAACGGGGACGGAACTATGGCTACACCTTC. Translating gives CASSQKRGRNYGYTF.

The chain combines TRBV5-1 with TRBJ2-3; 11 bases line up with TRBD1. CDR3 length: 14 amino acids. Germline V gene sequence: CDR1 SGHRS, CDR2 YFSETQ. J gave up 10 bases and V 1 base, and 5 bases lay outside the gene matches. CDR3 in DNA: TGCGCCAGCAGCTTGAGGACAGGGGGCGAGGCGCAGTATTTT. It translates to CASSLRTGGEAQYF.

This clonotype was recorded many times. The rearrangement joins TRBV15 to TRBJ2-1, with TRBD2 matching 8 bases. V lost 1 base, J lost 8 bases, and 7 bases stayed unmatched. The CDR3 runs to 15 residues. Germline V gene data show CDR1 as LNHNV and CDR2 as YYDKDF (reference sequence). Here the CDR3 reads CATSRGSTSAYEQFF. The CDR3 DNA follows: TGTGCCACCAGCAGAGGCTCGACTAGCGCGTATGAGCAGTTCTTC.

The V gene is TRBV11-2, the J gene TRBJ2-7; D uncertain. Germline lookup yields CDR1 SGHAT and CDR2 FQNNGV. This CDR3 has 16 residues. Deletions cut 3 bases from V and 3 bases from J, with 18 bases between. CDR3 sequence (DNA): TGTGCCAGCAGCTTGTTAGCCGCAAAGGTCTACTACGAGCAGTACTTC. As protein: CASSLLAAKVYYEQYF.

The chain combines TRBV6-5 with TRBJ2-1, with D perhaps matching TRBD2 (5 bases). The CDR3 is 14 residues long. Germline lookup yields CDR1 MNHEY and CDR2 SVGAGI. The V end lost 8 bases, the J end lost 14 bases, and 25 bases lay between the germline ends. CDR3 coding DNA: TGTGCCAGCTCGCCAGCGGACTCCTACAATGTGAAGTTCTTC. Protein sequence: CASSPADSYNVKFF.

This clonotype was picked up a small number of times. Relative to the germline gene, one junction end is altered; a read error may explain this. V usage is TRBV4-1 and J usage is TRBJ2-3; D uncertain. CDR1 and CDR2 (germline): MGHRA, YSYEKL. This CDR3 is 12 amino acids long. CDR3 DNA sequence: TGCGCCAGCAGCCGCCGCACCGATACGCAGTATTTT. Protein: CASSRRTDTQYF.

In this sample, this clonotype turned up a few times. V and J are TRBV5-1 and TRBJ2-3; possibly TRBD1 for D (5 bases). CDR3 length equals 17 residues. Trimming took 4 bases from V and 3 from J, leaving 21 bases between them. Germline CDR1 and CDR2: SGHRS and YFSETQ. In DNA, the CDR3 is TGCGCCAGCAGCCCAGATCTTGGGGCACCACTTACAGATACGCAGTATTTT. This encodes CASSPDLGAPLTDTQYF.

A note on this clonotype: This could be a read error, since a much larger clone is one nucleotide away. This sequence joins TRBV7-2 and TRBJ1-1, with unresolved D. From germline, CDR1 is SGHTA and CDR2 FQGNSA. V lost 1 base, J lost 4 bases, and 7 bases lay in between. CDR3 size: 13 residues. CDR3 DNA: TGTGCCAGCAGCTTAGAGCGGAGCACTGAAGCTTTCTTT. Translating gives CASSLERSTEAFF.

The rearrangement joins TRBV4-1 to TRBJ1-2, with 9 positions matching TRBD1. CDR1 MGHRA and CDR2 YSYEKL come from the germline V gene. There are 15 residues in the CDR3. V was clipped by 0 bases and J by 8 bases; unmatched bases: 7. CDR3 DNA: TGCGCCAGCAGCCAAGAAGGACAGGGGTCGTGGGGCTACACCTTC. It translates to CASSQEGQGSWGYTF.

The V call is TRBV4-1, the J call TRBJ2-2, with D possibly TRBD2 on 5 matching bases. Germline CDR1 is MGHRA and CDR2 is YSYEKL. This CDR3 spans 14 amino acids. The ends were cut back, 3 bases at V and 11 bases at J, with 16 bases in the middle. The chain's CDR3 is CASSQAYGGTELFF. For the CDR3, the DNA is TGCGCCAGCAGCCAGGCGTATGGAGGCACCGAGCTGTTTTTT.

Turning to this clonotype: Possible read error: a much larger clone is one base away. This chain uses TRBV6-8 with TRBJ2-7; 8 bases are a match to TRBD2. CDR3 size: 13 residues. CDR1 and CDR2 (germline): MNHGY, SAAAGT. The CDR3 DNA sequence: TGTGCCAGCGTTGGGACTAGTCCCTACGAGCAGTGCTTC. Protein: CASVGTSPYEQCF.

Turning to this clonotype: This may arise from a read error, as a much more abundant clone is one base away. V usage is TRBV12-3 or TRBV12-4 and J usage is TRBJ1-1; no definite D call. Trimming stripped 2 bases from V and 4 bases from J, with 8 bases between. The CDR3 covers 13 residues. The chain's CDR3 is CASSLYPATEAFF. The CDR3 DNA reads as TGTGCCAGCAGTTTATACCCAGCCACTGAAGCTTTCTTT.

This clonotype was recorded once. The genes are TRBV7-2 and TRBJ2-7, with D tentatively TRBD2 (6 bases). Germline loops: CDR1 SGHTA, CDR2 FQGNSA. The V gene lost 2 bases and the J gene lost 2 bases, with 13 bases spanning the gap. The CDR3 contains 15 residues. The CDR3 protein is CASSLTSGYAYEQYF. DNA of the CDR3: TGTGCCAGCAGCTTAACCAGCGGGTACGCCTACGAGCAGTACTTC.

Only a few counts were recorded for this clonotype. The chain carries TRBV28 and TRBJ2-1; a weak D match, TRBD2 (6 bases). The V gene lost 6 bases and the J gene lost 8 bases, with 14 bases spanning the gap. The CDR3 contains 13 residues. The germline V gene encodes CDR1 MDHEN and CDR2 SYDVKM. CDR3 nucleotides: TGTGCCAGCAGCCAATGGAGGGCCGATGAGCAGTTCTTC. As protein: CASSQWRADEQFF. Drawing the rest from reference TRBV28 and TRBJ2-1, the complete variable domain is DVKVTQSSRYLVKRTGEKVFLECVQDMDHENMFWYRQDPGLGLRLIYFSYDVKMKEKGDIPEGYSVSREKKERFSLILESASTNQTSMYLCASSQWRADEQFFGPGTRLTVL.

This clonotype has only a few counts. The gene calls are TRBV7-9 and TRBJ2-5; no clear D gene. Germline lookup yields CDR1 SEHNR and CDR2 FQNEAQ (reference sequence). Trimming took off 4 bases at V and 1 base at J, with 7 bases between the two ends. This CDR3 has 13 amino acids. DNA of the CDR3: TGTGCCAGCAGCTCCTACAGCCAAGAGACCCAGTACTTC. Translated: CASSSYSQETQYF.

The chain has TRBV6-1 and TRBJ1-1; 7 bases align to TRBD1. Germline V gene data show CDR1 as MNHNS and CDR2 as SASEGT. J lost 2 bases, V lost 4 bases, and 7 bases had no gene match. The CDR3 runs 15 residues. CDR3 nucleotide sequence: TGTGCCAGCAGTGTCCAGGGGGGGACCAACACTGAAGCTTTCTTT. Translated, it gives CASSVQGGTNTEAFF.